This T cell receptor (beta chain) was captured by sequencing in a study of OX40 agonist ivuxolimab in advanced cancers. Libraries were prepared by immunoSEQ multiplex PCR; TCRdb keeps only in-frame clonotypes and omits some of them. The data hold some 100,000 clones, with about 85% observed a single time. As concerns this clone: Its target is not known.

General observations from the study: At doses 0.1 to 3.0 mg/kg, CD4+ and CD8+ clones expanded. Among the lowest peripheral clonal expansion occurred in 0.1-3.0 mg/kg partial responders.

The TCR comes from an adult with an advanced solid tumor such as melanoma, head and neck, liver or kidney cancer. The sequencing used CD4+ or CD8+ T cells sorted from blood, collected in a trial of the OX40 agonist ivuxolimab.

The CDR3: CASSPRAAGNEKLFF. The CDR3 nucleotides read TGTGCCAGTAGTCCAAGGGCGGCAGGGAATGAAAAACTGTTTTTT. This chain uses TRBV19 with TRBJ1-4; a weak D match, TRBD1 (5 bases). This CDR3 is 15 amino acids long. The V gene's germline CDR1 is LNHDA and CDR2 SQIVND (reference sequence). V was trimmed by 5 bases and J by 5 bases, leaving 15 bases between them.